A selection of T cell receptor beta chains follows, all from one sample in a study of identical twins. TCRdb recomputed calls from the 5' RACE reads with MiXCR, one row per CDR3 protein. Of 240,000 or so distinct CDR3 sequences listed, roughly a tenth are singletons. Sequenced sample: memory T cells sorted from blood. These receptors were taken from a man aged 45-60 years in good health. CDR3s include the opening cysteine and the closing phenylalanine or tryptophan. A D gene is named only where the DNA matches it firmly. Clone size is given for some rows only: seen once, a few or many times, or a class if the clone is expanded.

d_call j_call v_call clone_size cdr3_aa cdr3_nt
TRBD2 TRBJ2-1 TRBV7-9 few CASSPPSGSLYNEQFF TGTGCCAGCAGCCCCCCAAGCGGGAGCCTCTACAATGAGCAGTTCTTC
. TRBJ2-1 TRBV7-2 many CASSLQAGTYNEQFF TGTGCCAGCAGCTTACAAGCCGGGACCTACAATGAGCAGTTCTTC
. TRBJ2-7 TRBV7-2 few CASSPGPSTYEQYF TGTGCCAGCAGCCCCGGACCCTCGACCTACGAGCAGTACTTC
TRBD2 TRBJ2-5 TRBV28 many CASSNDRISTSGEQTQYF TGTGCCAGCAGCAACGACCGAATATCGACTAGCGGGGAACAGACCCAGTACTTC
TRBD1 TRBJ1-6 TRBV10-3 few CAISDEGANSPLHF TGTGCCATCAGTGATGAGGGGGCAAATTCACCCCTCCACTTT
. TRBJ1-2 TRBV2 many CATQSGRPNYGYTF TGTGCCACGCAGTCAGGGAGGCCTAACTATGGCTACACCTTC
TRBD1 TRBJ2-5 TRBV2 many CASSGTGEETQYF TGTGCCAGCAGCGGGACAGGGGAGGAGACCCAGTACTTC
TRBD2 TRBJ2-1 TRBV6-2/TRBV6-3 once CASTPPGVAGGREQFF TGTGCCAGCACTCCCCCCGGGGTAGCGGGAGGACGGGAGCAGTTCTTC
. TRBJ2-1 TRBV12-3/TRBV12-4 few CASSLRGGRRNEQFF TGTGCCAGCAGCCTAAGGGGGGGAAGGAGGAATGAGCAGTTCTTC
. TRBJ2-1 TRBV7-9 . CASSLVVGEGNEQFF TGTGCCAGCAGCTTAGTTGTGGGAGAAGGGAATGAGCAGTTCTTC
. TRBJ1-2 TRBV30 . CAWSWNYGYTF TGTGCCTGGAGTTGGAACTATGGCTACACCTTC
TRBD2 TRBJ2-3 TRBV5-4 . CASSFGLAERDTQYF TGTGCCAGCAGCTTTGGGCTAGCGGAGAGGGATACGCAGTATTTT
TRBD2 TRBJ2-1 TRBV4-3 few CASSQNSGRWANEQFF TGCGCCAGCAGCCAAAATAGCGGGAGGTGGGCCAATGAGCAGTTCTTC
TRBD2 TRBJ2-1 TRBV20-1 few CSAREGGRGNEQFF TGCAGTGCTAGAGAGGGTGGGCGGGGGAATGAGCAGTTCTTC
. TRBJ2-1 TRBV12-3/TRBV12-4 many CASSLGTSEQFF TGTGCCAGCAGTTTAGGGACCTCTGAGCAGTTCTTC
. TRBJ2-2 TRBV12-3/TRBV12-4 many CASNQGPGELFF TGTGCCAGCAACCAGGGACCCGGGGAGCTGTTTTTT
TRBD2 TRBJ2-1 TRBV7-8 . CASSLPPWVTSGRWFEQFF TGTGCCAGCAGCTTACCCCCTTGGGTGACTAGCGGGAGGTGGTTTGAGCAGTTCTTC
TRBD1 TRBJ1-1 TRBV27 . CAQFWGTGATEAFF TGTGCCCAGTTCTGGGGGACAGGGGCTACTGAAGCTTTCTTT
TRBD2 TRBJ2-1 TRBV11-2 many CASSLGLSGLVFF TGTGCCAGCAGCTTAGGGCTTAGCGGGTTGGTGTTCTTC
TRBD1 TRBJ1-5 TRBV20-1 . CSARTLRGTGGSSNQPQHF TGCAGTGCTAGAACCCTGAGGGGGACAGGGGGATCCAGCAATCAGCCCCAGCATTTT
. TRBJ1-2 TRBV2 . CASSGPPLSNGYTF TGTGCCAGCAGTGGCCCCCCACTCAGTAATGGCTACACCTTC
. TRBJ1-1 TRBV19 many CASSKRGVTEAFF TGTGCCAGTAGTAAGAGGGGAGTCACTGAAGCTTTCTTT
TRBD2 TRBJ2-2 TRBV12-5 few CASGLSGGGELFF TGTGCTAGTGGTTTATCGGGGGGCGGGGAGCTGTTTTTT
. TRBJ2-3 TRBV11-2 many CASSLAPADTQYF TGTGCCAGCAGCTTAGCGCCAGCCGATACGCAGTATTTT
TRBD1 TRBJ1-6 TRBV18 few CASSPVTGADNSPLHF TGTGCCAGCTCACCTGTTACAGGGGCAGATAATTCACCCCTCCACTTT
. TRBJ2-7 TRBV4-2 . CASSQGLSYEQYF TGTGCCAGCAGCCAAGGACTCAGCTACGAGCAGTACTTC
TRBD1 TRBJ1-2 TRBV20-1 . CSARGGTGEVGYTF TGCAGTGCTAGAGGCGGGACAGGGGAAGTAGGCTACACCTTC